Listed below are T cell receptor beta chains from one sample, sequenced in a study of blood T cell repertoires in COVID-19. Method: immunoSEQ multiplex PCR; TCRdb's copy keeps in-frame clones and lacks some. The data hold about 360,000 clones, with around 87% observed a single time. The sequenced material came from peripheral blood. The receptors shown here come from a human donor in a cohort sampled during active COVID-19. Both conserved end residues are part of each CDR3. The D gene is left open where the match is weak. Size tells how often a clone was seen (once, few, many) or the class of an expanded clone, and some rows leave it out.

D gene | J gene | V gene | clone size | CDR3 DNA | CDR3 protein
TRBD1 | TRBJ1-1 | TRBV30 | few | TGTGCCTGGAAAAAGGAGCTGGGGACAGGGAACACTGAAGCTTTCTTT | CAWKKELGTGNTEAFF
NA | TRBJ1-3 | TRBV18 | NA | TGTGCCAGCTCACCTGCACGGGAACAGGGTACCATATATTTT | CASSPAREQGTIYF
TRBD2 | TRBJ2-1 | TRBV4-1 | NA | TGCGCCAGCAGCCAAGAACCGGGACTAGCGGGAGTTCGCGGCTACAATGAGCAGTTCTTC | CASSQEPGLAGVRGYNEQFF
TRBD1 | TRBJ2-4 | TRBV4-2 | NA | TGTGCCAGCAGCCAAGAGTGGGGACAGGGGGTCAAAAACATTCAGTACTTC | CASSQEWGQGVKNIQYF
NA | TRBJ1-6 | TRBV14 | NA | TGTGCCAGCAGCCAAAGGGATGTAAGGCAGGGTAATTCACCCCTCCACTTT | CASSQRDVRQGNSPLHF
NA | TRBJ1-2 | TRBV9 | once | TGTGCCAGCAGCCCATCCCGGGATCAGGACAGTTGGATCTATGGCTACACCTTC | CASSPSRDQDSWIYGYTF
TRBD1 | TRBJ1-2 | TRBV6-5 | NA | TGTGCCAGCAGTCGTGGGACAGGGGTTTCCTATGGCTACACCTTC | CASSRGTGVSYGYTF
NA | TRBJ2-1 | TRBV7-8 | NA | TGTGCCAGCAGCTTAACGCGATTGGATGAGCAGTTCTTC | CASSLTRLDEQFF
NA | TRBJ2-1 | TRBV11-2 | NA | TGTGCCAGCAGCTCTTCTACACCGGGAGCCTCCTACAATGAGCAGTTCTTC | CASSSSTPGASYNEQFF
TRBD1 | TRBJ1-1 | TRBV30 | NA | TGTGCCTGGGGACAGGCGAACACTGAAGCTTTCTTT | CAWGQANTEAFF
NA | TRBJ1-2 | TRBV6-5 | NA | TGTGCCAGCCGAAGGGGTAATGGCTACACCTTC | CASRRGNGYTF
NA | TRBJ2-1 | TRBV6-6 | NA | TGTGCCAGCAGTTACGCGACACCTTCCTACAATGAGCAGTTCTTC | CASSYATPSYNEQFF
NA | TRBJ1-5 | TRBV7-2 | few | TGTGCCAGCAGCTTATCTCCGAATCAGCCCCAGCATTTT | CASSLSPNQPQHF
NA | TRBJ2-5 | TRBV7-3 | NA | TGTGCCAGCAGCGCCGGGCTAGGGGCCGTTGAGACCCAGTACTTC | CASSAGLGAVETQYF
TRBD1 | TRBJ2-5 | TRBV4-1 | NA | TGCGCCAGCAGCCAAGATCCGCCAGGGGGCCAAGAGACCCAGTACTTC | CASSQDPPGGQETQYF
TRBD1 | TRBJ1-1 | TRBV27 | NA | TGTGCCAGCAGCCCCGAGGGACAGAAGTTTGGAGCTTTCTTT | CASSPEGQKFGAFF
TRBD1 | TRBJ1-3 | TRBV27 | NA | TGTGCCAGCAGTCCAACTTCGACAGGGAAGGGCTCTGGAAACACCATATATTTT | CASSPTSTGKGSGNTIYF
TRBD1 | TRBJ1-4 | TRBV25-1 | NA | TGTGCCAGTTGGGGACAGAGATCCCTTAATGAAAAACTGTTTTTT | CASWGQRSLNEKLFF
TRBD1 | TRBJ1-1 | TRBV6-1 | NA | TGTGCCAGCAGTGATTACCGGGACAGGGCGGAAACTGAAGCTTTCTTT | CASSDYRDRAETEAFF
NA | TRBJ2-5 | TRBV27 | NA | TGTGCCAGCAGTCCTCGAGGGATGGGGGAGACCCAGTACTTC | CASSPRGMGETQYF
NA | TRBJ2-3 | TRBV5-5 | NA | TGTGCCAGCAGCTTGGAGCCCCCAGATACGCAGTATTTT | CASSLEPPDTQYF
TRBD2 | TRBJ2-2 | TRBV2 | NA | TGTGCCAGCACCCGGGGACTAGCGGGAGAGGAAACCGGGGAGCTGTTTTTT | CASTRGLAGEETGELFF
NA | TRBJ2-7 | TRBV4-2 | NA | TGTGCCAGCAGCCAATCCCCGTCCTACGAGCAGTACTTC | CASSQSPSYEQYF
TRBD1 | TRBJ2-3 | TRBV5-1 | NA | TGCGCCAGCAGCTTGTGGGACAGGGGCACAGATACGCAGTATTTT | CASSLWDRGTDTQYF
NA | TRBJ2-7 | TRBV7-7 | once | TGTGCCAGCAGCCCCAGACAGACAGCCTCGATCTACGAGCAGTACTTC | CASSPRQTASIYEQYF
NA | TRBJ1-1 | TRBV30 | NA | TGTGCCTGGACCCGGGAGGAGGGCACTGAAGCTTTCTTT | CAWTREEGTEAFF
NA | TRBJ2-3 | TRBV7-6 | NA | TGTGCCAGCAGCTTAGAAGGAGGTAGCGGCCTGCCAGATACGCAGTATTTT | CASSLEGGSGLPDTQYF